The clone carrying this TCR beta chain has a count of ten or more. Germline CDR1 is SGHDT and CDR2 is YYEEEE. V lost 6 bases to trimming and J lost 14 bases, with 18 bases between them. The CDR3 spans 13 residues. The data originate from a study of spatial heterogeneity in lung cancer. The wider study: Where available, sequencing covered follow-up PBMC samples, taken at a median of around two years after resection. Raw reads contained each unique TCR and UMI combination more than ten times on average.

The study tagged each TCR cDNA molecule with a unique molecular identifier. TCRdb re-derived calls from the 5' RACE reads in MiXCR, one entry per CDR3 protein. There are some 43,000 distinct CDR3 sequences in the sample; under 12% occur only once, and approximately 17% lies in the top ten. As to time point: blood at routine non-recurrence follow-up after resection. The authors sequenced whole RNA from tumor, nontumor lung or frozen PBMC without sorting. The receptor was derived from a female donor with early-stage non-small cell lung cancer. V usage is TRBV5-6 and J usage is TRBJ1-6; D unclear. The sequenced sample was PBMCs, obtained at follow-up. The CDR3 reads CASNAALGSALHF. The CDR3 DNA reads as TGTGCCAGCAACGCGGCTTTAGGATCGGCCCTCCACTTT.